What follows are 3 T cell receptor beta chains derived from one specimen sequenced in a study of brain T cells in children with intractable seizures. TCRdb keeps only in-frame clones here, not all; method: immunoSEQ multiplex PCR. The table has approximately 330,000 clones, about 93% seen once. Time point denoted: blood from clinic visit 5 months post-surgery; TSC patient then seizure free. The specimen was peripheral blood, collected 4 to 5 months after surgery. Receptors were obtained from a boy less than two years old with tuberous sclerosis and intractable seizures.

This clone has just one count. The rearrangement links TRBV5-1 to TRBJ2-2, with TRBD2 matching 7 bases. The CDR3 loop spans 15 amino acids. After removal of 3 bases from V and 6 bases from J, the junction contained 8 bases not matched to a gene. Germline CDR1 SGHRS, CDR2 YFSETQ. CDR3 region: CASSSGLVNSGELFF. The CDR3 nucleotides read TGCGCCAGCAGCTCCGGACTAGTAAATTCCGGGGAGCTGTTTTTT.

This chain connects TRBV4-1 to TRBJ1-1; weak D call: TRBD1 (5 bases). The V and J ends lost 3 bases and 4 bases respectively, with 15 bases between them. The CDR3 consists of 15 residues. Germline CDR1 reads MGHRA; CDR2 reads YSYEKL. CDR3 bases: TGCGCCAGCAGCCATGCCGGGGCGGGGGGCACTGAAGCTTTCTTT. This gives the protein CASSHAGAGGTEAFF.

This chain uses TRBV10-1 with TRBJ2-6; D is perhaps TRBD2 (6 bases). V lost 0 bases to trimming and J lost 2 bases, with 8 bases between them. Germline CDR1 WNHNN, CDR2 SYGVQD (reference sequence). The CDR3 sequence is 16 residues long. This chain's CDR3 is CASSESRGPGANVLTF. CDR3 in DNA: TGCGCCAGCAGTGAGTCGCGGGGTCCTGGGGCCAACGTCCTGACTTTC.